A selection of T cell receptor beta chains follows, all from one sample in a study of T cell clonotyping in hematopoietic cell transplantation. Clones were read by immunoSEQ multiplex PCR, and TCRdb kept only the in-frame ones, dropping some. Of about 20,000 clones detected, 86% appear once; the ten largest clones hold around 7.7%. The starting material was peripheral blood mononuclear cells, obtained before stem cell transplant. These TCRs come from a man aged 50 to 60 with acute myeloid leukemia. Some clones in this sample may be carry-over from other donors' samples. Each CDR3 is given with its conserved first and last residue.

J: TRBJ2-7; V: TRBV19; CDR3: CASSETSVYEQYF
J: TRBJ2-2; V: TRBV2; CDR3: CASSDRRTGELFF
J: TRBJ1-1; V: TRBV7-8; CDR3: CASSLDGGEAFF
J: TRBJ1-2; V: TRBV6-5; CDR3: CAVSAGQTYGYTF
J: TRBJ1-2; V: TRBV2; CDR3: CASSVGPPSNYGYTF
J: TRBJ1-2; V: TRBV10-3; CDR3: CAITPGGLLYGYTF
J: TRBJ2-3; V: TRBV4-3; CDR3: CASSQSADIGDTQYF
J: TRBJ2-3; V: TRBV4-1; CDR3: CASSQTVQGTDTQYF
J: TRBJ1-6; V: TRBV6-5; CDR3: CASSYSGFRGNSPLHF
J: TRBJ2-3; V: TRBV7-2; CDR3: CAVRGLAGGRGTDTQYF
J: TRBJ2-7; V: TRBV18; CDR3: CASSPPSQGAYEQYF
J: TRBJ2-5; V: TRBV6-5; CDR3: CASNKGRGNRETQYF
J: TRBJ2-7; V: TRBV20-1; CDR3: CSAPAGYEQYF
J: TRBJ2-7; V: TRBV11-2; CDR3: CASSLGYGIYEQYF
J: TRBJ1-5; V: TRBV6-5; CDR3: CASRPTGDSNQPQHF
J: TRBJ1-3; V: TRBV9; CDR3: CASSVEGGNTIYF
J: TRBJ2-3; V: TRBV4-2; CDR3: CASSQDRGGTGYPDTQYF
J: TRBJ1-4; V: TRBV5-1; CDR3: CASSLEVGVNEKLFF
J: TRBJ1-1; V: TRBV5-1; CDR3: CASRGGAEIAEAFF
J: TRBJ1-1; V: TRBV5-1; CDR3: CASSPSVGLGAEAFF
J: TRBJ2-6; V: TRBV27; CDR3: CASSLTTGASSGANVLTF
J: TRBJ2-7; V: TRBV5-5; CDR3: CASRYRAGEQYF
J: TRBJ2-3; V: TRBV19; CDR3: CASSLEGGRGGTDTQYF
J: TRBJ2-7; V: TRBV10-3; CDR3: CATAGQSYEQYF
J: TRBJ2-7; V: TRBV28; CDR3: CASSSLAGGYSSYEQYF
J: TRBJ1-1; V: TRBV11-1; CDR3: CASSLRRSSGEAFF
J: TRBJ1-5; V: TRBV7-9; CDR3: CASSRTGPVGEPQHF
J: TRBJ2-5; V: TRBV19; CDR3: CASSMGQGEETQYF
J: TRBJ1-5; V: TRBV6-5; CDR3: CASSYSGFNQPQHF
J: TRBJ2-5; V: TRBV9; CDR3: CASSVGVAGASETQYF
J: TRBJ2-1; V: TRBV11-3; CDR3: CASSLGGGGANEQFF
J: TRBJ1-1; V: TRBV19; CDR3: CASRYKTEAFF
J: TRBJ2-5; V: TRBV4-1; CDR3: CASSTRHRGQETQYF
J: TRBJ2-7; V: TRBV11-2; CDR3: CASSLGGAEQYF
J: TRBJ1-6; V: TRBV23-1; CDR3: CASSQPGTGEESSYNSPLHF
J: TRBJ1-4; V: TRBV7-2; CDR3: CASSSTTGWGNEKLFF
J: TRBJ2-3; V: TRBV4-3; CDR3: CASSQDRGREDTQYF
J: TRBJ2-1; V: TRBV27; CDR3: CASSLSKAGGRNEQFF
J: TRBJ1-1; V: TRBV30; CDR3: CASQKGGNTEAFF
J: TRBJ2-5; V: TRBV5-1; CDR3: CASSREETQYF
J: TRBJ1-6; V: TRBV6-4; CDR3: CASSAGQRGDGSPLHF
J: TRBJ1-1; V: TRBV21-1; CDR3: CASTLQANTEAFF